Following are 23 T cell receptor beta chains from one sample sequenced in a study of CD8 T cells in ankylosing spondylitis. A single record per CDR3 protein comes from TCRdb applying MiXCR to the 5' RACE reads. The sample lists under 200,000 distinct CDR3 sequences; roughly 12% were seen once. The sequencing sample was made of blood, either unsorted or a sorted T cell fraction (not recorded which). These receptors originate from a male donor with ankylosing spondylitis or in good health (not recorded which).

This clonotype was detected many times. The chain recombines TRBV5-1 with TRBJ2-2; D is unresolved. V was shortened by 0 bases and J by 6 bases, with 6 bases between the two germline ends. This CDR3 comprises 13 residues. CDR1 and CDR2 from the germline V gene are SGHRS and YFSETQ. The CDR3: CASSLDGPGELFF. The CDR3 DNA is TGCGCCAGCAGCTTGGATGGGCCCGGGGAGCTGTTTTTT.

This clonotype occurred many times. V gene TRBV20-1 combines with J gene TRBJ2-1, with 9 bases aligning to TRBD2. CDR1 is DFQATT, CDR2 SNEGSKA, per germline (reference sequence). This CDR3 is built from 13 residues. CDR3 residues: CSGAGGNYNEQFF. The CDR3 bases are TGCAGCGGTGCGGGGGGGAACTACAATGAGCAGTTCTTC.

This clonotype was seen repeatedly, ten times or more. V usage is TRBV4-2 and J usage is TRBJ2-3; TRBD1 matches at 7 bases. The CDR3 covers 14 residues. Germline V gene lookup returns CDR1 LGHNA and CDR2 YNFKEQ. J lost 2 bases, V lost 4 bases, and 3 bases had no gene match. CDR3 region: CASSLGQTTDTQYF. In DNA form, the CDR3 reads TGTGCCAGCAGCCTGGGACAGACCACAGATACGCAGTATTTT.

The chain links TRBV7-7 to TRBJ2-7; TRBD1 matches at 7 bases. The CDR3 spans 15 residues. CDR1 is SSHAT, CDR2 FNYEAQ, per germline (reference sequence). After removal of 5 bases from V and 0 bases from J, the junction contained 7 bases not matched to a gene. CDR3 loop: CASSPSRGPSYEQYF. Here the CDR3 DNA reads TGTGCCAGCAGCCCCAGTAGGGGGCCCTCCTACGAGCAGTACTTC. The variable domain in full, completed from reference TRBV7-7 and TRBJ2-7, reads GAGVSQSPRYKVTKRGQDVTLRCDPISSHATLYWYQQALGQGPEFLTYFNYEAQPDKSGLPSDRFSAERPEGSISTLTIQRTEQRDSAMYRCASSPSRGPSYEQYFGPGTRLTVT.

V gene TRBV2 combines with J gene TRBJ2-7; no definite D call. V dropped 3 bases and J dropped 3 bases, with 9 bases sitting between them. This CDR3 is built from 13 residues. Germline values: CDR1 SNHLY, CDR2 FYNNEI. The CDR3: CASSDDQVYEQYF. The CDR3 bases are TGTGCCAGCAGTGATGATCAGGTCTACGAGCAGTACTTC.

This clonotype was counted a few times. The chain carries TRBV11-2 and TRBJ2-7, with D possibly matching TRBD2 (6 bases). V shed 3 bases and J shed 0 bases, with 12 bases lying between them. The germline CDR1 and CDR2 sequences are SGHAT and FQNNGV. The CDR3 is 15 amino acids. The CDR3 sequence is CASSLGLLSSYEQYF. CDR3 bases: TGTGCCAGCAGCTTGGGACTCCTTAGCTCCTACGAGCAGTACTTC. Full variable domain (rest looked up from reference TRBV11-2 and TRBJ2-7): EAGVAQSPRYKIIEKRQSVAFWCNPISGHATLYWYQQILGQGPKLLIQFQNNGVVDDSQLPKDRFSAERLKGVDSTLKIQPAKLEDSAVYLCASSLGLLSSYEQYFGPGTRLTVT.

V usage is TRBV3-1 and J usage is TRBJ2-1, with 8 bases aligning to TRBD1. This CDR3 has 18 residues. J lost 1 base, V lost 5 bases, and 13 bases had no gene match. Germline CDR1 LGHDT, CDR2 YNNKEL (reference sequence). The CDR3 sequence is CASSDRGRGTGSYNEQFF. CDR3 nucleotides: TGTGCCAGCAGCGACAGAGGTAGGGGGACAGGATCCTACAATGAGCAGTTCTTC.

With respect to this clonotype: This may come from a read error, since a much larger clone is one base off. The rearrangement uses TRBV12-3 or TRBV12-4 and TRBJ1-1; D is perhaps TRBD1 (6 bases). The CDR3 spans 13 residues. Trimming took off 5 bases at V and 3 bases at J, with 10 bases between the two ends. In DNA, the CDR3 is TGTGCCAGCAGTCGGACAGACTACACTGAAGCTTTCTTT. Encoded protein: CASSRTDYTEAFF.

This clonotype was seen at least ten times. The rearrangement uses TRBV24-1 and TRBJ2-2; 7 bases fit TRBD2. This CDR3 comprises 14 residues. Germline V gene data show CDR1 as KGHDR and CDR2 as SFDVKD. Trimming removed 6 bases from V and 3 bases from J; junction bases left unmatched: 3. The CDR3 DNA is TGTGCCACCAGTCCTAGCGGCCACACCGGGGAGCTGTTTTTT. Residues: CATSPSGHTGELFF.

This clonotype showed up just a few times. The J gene is TRBJ2-6, the V gene TRBV9; tentatively, D is TRBD1 or TRBD2 (6 bases each). V gave up 0 bases and J gave up 4 bases, with 17 bases separating them. The germline V gene has CDR1 SGDLS and CDR2 YYNGEE. The CDR3 extends over 18 amino acids. This CDR3 reads CASSVGRRGLQGANVLTF. The CDR3 region has the DNA TGTGCCAGCAGCGTAGGTCGTCGGGGGCTCCAAGGGGCCAACGTCCTGACTTTC.

The chain employs TRBV7-9 and TRBJ1-2; 10 bases are a match to TRBD1. The length of the CDR3 is 15 residues. Looked up from germline, CDR1 is SEHNR and CDR2 is FQNEAQ (reference sequence). J was trimmed by 1 base and V by 4 bases; bases with no gene match: 3. The CDR3 loop reads CASSWDRGGNYGYTF. The CDR3 region has the DNA TGTGCCAGCAGCTGGGACAGGGGAGGTAACTATGGCTACACCTTC.

The table lists this clonotype with many counts. The chain employs TRBV7-6 and TRBJ1-1; D perhaps matches TRBD1 (6 bases). The germline CDR1 and CDR2 sequences are SGHVS and FNYEAQ. The ends were cut back, 3 bases at V and 4 bases at J, with 9 bases in the middle. CDR3 length: 13 amino acids. The CDR3 bases are TGTGCCAGCAGCTTCGGGGGGCTCACTGAAGCTTTCTTT. Its protein product is CASSFGGLTEAFF.

The CDR3 sequence is CASSAGAIYEQYF. The CDR3 DNA follows: TGTGCCAGCTCGGCGGGGGCTATTTACGAGCAGTACTTC. The chain uses TRBV7-2 and TRBJ2-7; TRBD2 might be the D (7 bases). Trimming shortened V by 8 bases and J by 4 bases, and 15 bases separated the two germline ends. Germline CDR1 and CDR2: SGHTA and FQGNSA. The CDR3 sequence is 13 residues long. Supplemented by reference TRBV7-2 and TRBJ2-7, the full variable domain reads GAGVSQSPSNKVTEKGKDVELRCDPISGHTALYWYRQSLGQGLEFLIYFQGNSAPDKSGLPSDRFSAERTGGSVSTLTIQRTQQEDSAVYLCASSAGAIYEQYFGPGTRLTVT.

At least ten counts were recorded for this clonotype. The J gene is TRBJ2-7, the V gene TRBV6-1; 9 positions match TRBD1. After removal of 6 bases from V and 0 bases from J, the junction contained 6 bases not matched to a gene. The germline V gene has CDR1 MNHNS and CDR2 SASEGT. The CDR3 covers 15 residues. CDR3 sequence reads: CASSQDRGRSYEQYF. The CDR3 nucleotides read TGTGCCAGCAGCCAGGACAGGGGCCGCTCCTACGAGCAGTACTTC.

The sample holds many counts of this clonotype. The chain is built from TRBV9 and TRBJ2-2, with unresolved D. The CDR3 length is 18 residues. V gave up 2 bases and J gave up 5 bases, with 22 bases separating them. Germline V lookup: CDR1 SGDLS, CDR2 YYNGEE. CDR3 loop: CASSVSGPTSSRTGELFF. The CDR3 DNA sequence: TGTGCCAGCAGCGTGTCGGGCCCCACCTCCTCGAGGACCGGGGAGCTGTTTTTT. Supplemented by reference TRBV9 and TRBJ2-2, the full variable domain reads DSGVTQTPKHLITATGQRVTLRCSPRSGDLSVYWYQQSLDQGLQFLIQYYNGEERAKGNILERFSAQQFPDLHSELNLSSLELGDSALYFCASSVSGPTSSRTGELFFGEGSRLTVL.

This clonotype was observed a few times. The rearrangement uses TRBV20-1 and TRBJ2-7, with D possibly matching TRBD2 (5 bases). Germline CDR1 is DFQATT and CDR2 is SNEGSKA (reference sequence). Trimming shortened V by 6 bases and J by 2 bases, and 14 bases separated the two germline ends. The CDR3 consists of 13 residues. This CDR3 reads CSAPGNLTYEQYF. The CDR3 DNA is TGCAGTGCCCCCGGGAATCTCACCTACGAGCAGTACTTC.

Notes on this clonotype: This may arise from a read error, as a much more abundant clone is one base away. The V gene is TRBV5-5, the J gene TRBJ2-1; 7 bases agree with TRBD2. This CDR3 is 17 amino acids long. CDR1 is SGHKS, CDR2 YYEKEE, per germline (reference sequence). V gave up 4 bases and J gave up 4 bases; unmatched junction bases: 14. CDR3 residues: CASSDDGLVGSYNEQFF. The DNA of the CDR3 is TGTGCCAGCAGCGACGATGGACTAGTGGGCTCTTACAATGAGCAGTTCTTC.

This clonotype was seen many times. V gene TRBV27 combines with J gene TRBJ2-3, with D tentatively TRBD1 or TRBD2 (5 bases each). V lost 8 bases and J lost 5, with 11 bases in between. The CDR3 consists of 12 residues. CDR1 is MNHEY and CDR2 is SMNVEV in the germline V gene (reference sequence). The CDR3, as DNA: TGTGCCAGCTCGTCGAGGGGAGATACGCAGTATTTT. Translation: CASSSRGDTQYF.

V is TRBV18 and J is TRBJ2-7, with TRBD1 identical over 7 bases. V shed 1 base, J shed 8 bases, and the junction held 8 bases outside the gene matches. CDR1 and CDR2 (germline): KGHSH, LQKENI. This CDR3 comprises 14 residues. The CDR3 loop is CASSPLGPGGQQYF. The CDR3 coding sequence is TGTGCCAGCTCACCACTCGGTCCAGGGGGTCAGCAGTACTTC.

This clonotype was picked up many times. The chain recombines TRBV29-1 with TRBJ2-3; either TRBD1 or TRBD2 may supply D (5 bases each). Germline assignment: CDR1 SQVTM and CDR2 ANQGSEA. CDR3 length: 14 residues. Trimming left V 4 bases short and J 5 bases short, with 16 bases between. DNA of the CDR3: TGCAGCGTTGGGGTGAGAGGGGCAAAAGATACGCAGTATTTT. Translating gives CSVGVRGAKDTQYF.

This clonotype has a count of ten or more. This chain uses TRBV20-1 with TRBJ2-1; possibly TRBD1 or TRBD2 for D (5 bases each). Between the trimmed V and J ends, which lost 5 bases and 6 bases, there was a span of 8 bases. The germline V gene encodes CDR1 DFQATT and CDR2 SNEGSKA (reference sequence). The CDR3 extends over 11 amino acids. The CDR3, as DNA: TGCAGTGCTTGGGGGTCCAATGAGCAGTTCTTC. Translated, it gives CSAWGSNEQFF.

The chain carries TRBV12-3 or TRBV12-4 and TRBJ1-2; 7 bases match TRBD1. CDR3 size: 14 residues. The V gene end was trimmed by 6 bases and the J gene end by 3 bases; junction bases not matched to a gene: 7. The CDR3 loop reads CASRGPTGDYGYTF. In nucleotides, the CDR3 is TGTGCCAGCAGGGGACCAACAGGGGACTATGGCTACACCTTC.

This clonotype was counted ten times or more. The rearrangement uses TRBV11-1 and TRBJ2-7, with a tentative D call TRBD2 (7 bases). V gave up 4 bases and J gave up 3 bases, with 10 bases separating them. This CDR3 contains 13 residues. Per germline, CDR1 SGHAT and CDR2 FQDESV (reference sequence). Here the CDR3 reads CASSWGGVYEQYF. CDR3 sequence (DNA): TGTGCCAGCAGCTGGGGGGGCGTCTACGAGCAGTACTTC.